The sequence of this TCR beta chain was determined in a study of cytomegalovirus exposure and HLA in healthy donors (dated by TCRdb to about 2017). Background for the entire study: According to an earlier analysis of 587 of the donors, some 180 million T cells yielded approximately 120 million unique TCR beta sequences and 276 Gb of sequence data. Among roughly 400 genotyped donors of the cohort, an average of approximately 240,000 unique TCR beta nucleotide sequences was sequenced per donor, of which 15% to 20% were non-productive. Both class I and class II loci were covered by HLA typing, at four-digit resolution. Roughly five DR-DQ haplotypes were handled as single units for association and clustering because linkage in the cohort was strong. An earlier analysis of 450 to 750 of the donors used high-throughput TCR beta sequencing to judge whether each TCR beta V gene segment behaved as functional or pseudogenic. To study patterns of TCR occurrence, a later analysis re-analyzed previously published TCR beta repertoires from several hundred donors and added high-resolution HLA genotyping. In a later genetic analysis, genome-wide SNP genotypes for about three fifths of the roughly 670 donors were used, and that subset was treated as a discovery cohort. Along with the 666-subject first cohort, a separate validation cohort of over 90 different subjects was used. To predict cytomegalovirus infection status, the study combined high-throughput TCR immunosequencing, statistical association of individual TCRs with disease status, and machine learning. All discovery cohort repertoires had been generated on a single sequencing platform. The study aimed to test whether cataloging public T cell receptors could reveal signatures of past pathogen exposure. Donor age, sex, ethnicity and CMV serostatus were compiled together with the repertoire data. Rather than using new phenotypic data, the later analysis identified candidate immune exposures from TCR beta sequences and from how often those sequences occurred across donors. About 280 gigabases of sequencing data and approximately 91 million unique TCR sequences made up an early release that covered nearly 650 HLA-typed donors. The study used immunosequencing to profile the T cell repertoires of under 700 subjects and linked those repertoires to cytomegalovirus serostatus. Of the roughly 400 genotyped donors, 65% to 90% were placed in the genetic ancestry cluster associated with self-reported Caucasian donors. Typing coverage differed by locus: A, B, C, DRB1 and DQB1 were typed in roughly 620-630 donors, DQA1 in 522, DPA1 in 600 to 610, and DPB1 in 472. Overall study results and their limits: Because HLA typing was missing for some donors at each locus, association tests included only the typed subset. The study listed 164 TCR beta chains as associated with cytomegalovirus. Sequencing depth was assumed to be roughly uniform across donors in the presence/absence analyses, though that assumption may not hold. When HLA alleles, especially DR and DQ, strongly co-occurred, TCR associations were difficult to assign to individual alleles. A few of the identified cytomegalovirus-associated TCR beta chains were confirmed in vitro to be specific for cytomegalovirus antigens. Some IMGT-functional V segments, including TRBV6-2 and TRBV6-3, could not be told apart with the 87-base-pair reads, so those segments were excluded. Because counts were too low, roughly 18 rarely observed V segments, including chromosome 9 orphons, were left out of the earlier analysis of a few hundred of the donors. It was suggested by the authors that the approach could potentially be generalized to other disease states and immunological phenotypes. An association between a missense DCLRE1C variant and V-gene and J-gene trimming of TCR beta chains was found in a later genetic analysis and replicated in an independent cohort. In a later analysis, several top co-occurrence clusters were reported to appear linked to parvovirus B19, influenza, CMV and Epstein-Barr virus. A group of highly shared sequence variants was considered likely to be a technical artifact of the sequencing pipeline. A further reported finding was that TCR beta sequences accurately predicted the HLA-A and HLA-B alleles for most subjects in the first cohort. In an earlier analysis of approximately 590 of the donors, most TCR beta V segments appeared in productive rearrangements about 87% or about 30% of the time, broadly matching IMGT annotations. Compared with the roughly 600-donor mean, donors in an Asian-associated ancestry cluster had fewer N-insertions in productive TCRs, according to a later genetic analysis. CMV serostatus was the only immune exposure information available for the cohort. Most CMV-associated TCR beta chains appeared to be HLA-restricted in a later analysis, and the HLA associations seemed to be driven largely by CMV exposure. Only TCR beta chains were sequenced in this cohort, and the absence of alpha or paired-chain data limited detectable features. In a later analysis, some 17,000 TCR beta sequences were associated with specific HLA alleles at a false discovery rate of 0.05. Correlated functional status among segregating V segments might reflect linkage disequilibrium, but an unknown experimental factor could not be ruled out. Cytomegalovirus status was reported to be diagnosed by the classifier with high specificity and sensitivity in both the original and validation cohorts. In a later analysis, HLA-associated TCR beta chains showed more clonal expansion and lower generation probabilities than non-associated chains that were equally common. In a later analysis, TCR association rates were found to vary across HLA loci, with the most associated TCRs seen for DRB1 alleles and the fewest for HLA-C alleles. Most TCR sequences were observed very rarely across donors, whereas some public TCRs were present in many individuals.

For CDR1 and CDR2, the germline V gene lists MNHNS and SASEGT. At the junction V is shortened by 2 bases and J by 5 bases, with 7 bases in between. CDR3 length: 13 amino acids, cysteine to phenylalanine. The read is trimmed to its CDR3 DNA, 39 bases read in frame from base 1. As regards this clone: Its binding antigen is unknown. The record has no base qualities; no much larger clone is one base away.

In total, roughly 670 healthy bone marrow donors made up the cohort. All cohort members were sampled while nominally healthy, although unrecorded immune exposures were likely present. The donor was CMV seronegative and was included in the group of 352 seronegative cohort members. Each donor provided a peripheral blood sample, and peripheral blood mononuclear cells were used for TCR beta sequencing. The Qiagen DNeasy Blood Extraction Kit was used to extract genomic DNA from the blood cell samples. Library method: the immunoSEQ multiplex PCR assay. A mixture of 60 forward primers for TCR Vbeta segments and 13 reverse primers for TCR Jbeta segments was used in the multiplex PCR. The CDR3 region of rearranged TCR beta genes was amplified from genomic DNA with a multiplex PCR assay. The amplified TCR beta libraries were sequenced on the Illumina HiSeq System as 87-base-pair reads. The paper's processing steps were these. In a later analysis, 70 million to 95 million unique TCR beta chains were counted across the approximately 640 repertoires, and around 11 million of these chains were shared by at least two donors. Raw reads were error-corrected and collapsed into unique sequences by a nearest-neighbor algorithm in which closely related sequences were merged to remove PCR and sequencing errors. V, D and J gene segments were assigned by aligning CDR3 sequences to IMGT reference sequences. Each retained sequence needed at least a six-nucleotide match to both a V gene segment and a J gene segment. Rearrangements were called productive when the CDR3 lacked stop codons and stayed in frame with V and J; all others were non-productive. Following IMGT convention, CDR3 was defined as the stretch from the second conserved V-encoded cysteine up to the conserved J-encoded phenylalanine. The earlier analysis of 500 to 600 of the donors excluded sequences that lacked an unambiguous match to a single V gene segment. An earlier analysis of fewer than 750 of the donors called V segments functional above 56.7% productive rearrangements and segregating when the between-donor standard deviation exceeded 5%. To diagnose cytomegalovirus status from the catalog of TCR beta chain sequences, a statistical classification framework was built. V and J gene assignment, in a later analysis, came from comparing TCR nucleotide sequences with IMGT/GENE-DB human TR gene sequences. In a later analysis, CDR3 sequences and most-parsimonious VDJ recombination scenarios were assigned using the TCRdist pipeline. In a later analysis, each TCR beta chain was defined by its CDR3 amino acid sequence together with its V-gene family, and reads lacking a unique V-gene family were excluded. In a later analysis, 500 to 700 highly shared, low-generation-probability nucleotide sequences were removed to address suspected cross-contamination and a sequencing artifact. For each public chain, a later analysis derived a clonal expansion index from normalized ranks of inferred template counts within each repertoire. In a later analysis, generation probabilities were computed using a VDJ recombination model fitted to out-of-frame rearrangements, and the results were checked against IGoR. In a later analysis, hypergeometric tests were used to score TCR-TCR, TCR-HLA and TCR-CMV co-occurrence, with a repertoire-size bias correction applied to TCR pairs. False discovery rates were estimated in a later analysis by permuting HLA or CMV assignments 20 times. In a later analysis, co-occurring TCRs were grouped using DBSCAN, and TCRdist sequence similarity was added for clustering within HLA-allele-positive subsets. Repertoires with fewer than 30,000 or more than 120,000 public chains, plus five repertoires with anomalous nucleotide sharing, were excluded from co-occurrence clustering. Here the immuneACCESS table is served through TCRdb, limited to in-frame sequences with V and J called. Missing clones are a known gap in these copies; in checked studies unresolved V genes cover under half, and the rest lacks a known reason. The DNA was the basis for D and trimming; V, J and clone size are from that table. The sample table records 130,000 to 150,000 clones; roughly 68% of these occur just once. Roughly 4.7% of the sample belongs to the ten largest clones.

The specimen sequenced was PBMCs. This clonotype originated in a man aged 60 to 75 in good health and CMV-seronegative. The V gene is TRBV6-1 and the J gene is TRBJ1-5, with the D gene uncertain. The sequence in DNA is TGTGCCAGCAGTGAATCAGGTTATCAGCCCCAGCATTTT. Translated, this is CASSESGYQPQHF.